Below, 29 T cell receptor beta chains from the same sample are listed, as sequenced in a study of T cell changes during pregnancy in multiple sclerosis. Generated by immunoSEQ multiplex PCR, the TCRdb table keeps only in-frame clones and is missing some. The sample comprises tens of thousands of clones, approximately 89% of which are singletons, and about 0.91% rests with the top ten. The source was peripheral blood, collected before pregnancy. These receptors all stem from a female donor with multiple sclerosis, enrolled in a pregnancy study.

This clone was seen only once. The chain has TRBV7-9 and TRBJ2-7, with D maybe TRBD2 (7 bases). V was shortened by 3 bases and J by 2 bases, with 14 bases between the two germline ends. In germline, CDR1 is SEHNR, CDR2 FQNEAQ (reference sequence). There are 15 residues in the CDR3. CDR3 in amino acids: CASSFEGEGTYEQYF. The DNA for the CDR3 is TGTGCCAGCAGCTTTGAGGGGGAGGGAACCTACGAGCAGTACTTC.

The V gene is TRBV7-2, the J gene TRBJ2-2, with 9 bases that match TRBD2. The germline CDR1 and CDR2 sequences are SGHTA and FQGNSA. This CDR3 is 15 amino acids long. J gave up 6 bases and V 5 bases, and 7 bases lay outside the gene matches. In DNA, the CDR3 is TGTGCCAGCAGCGGGACTAGCTTGGGGTCCGGGGAGCTGTTTTTT. Its protein product is CASSGTSLGSGELFF.

The rearrangement joins TRBV7-9 to TRBJ1-1, with 8 bases that match TRBD1. The junction had 13 bases not matched to a gene; V was cut back by 5 bases and J by 5 bases. The V gene's germline CDR1 is SEHNR and CDR2 FQNEAQ (reference sequence). The CDR3 totals 16 residues. In nucleotides, the CDR3 is TGTGCCAGCAGCCGGGGCAGCAGGGGGCAGGGGACTGAAGCTTTCTTT. Its protein is CASSRGSRGQGTEAFF.

This clone was counted once. The chain joins TRBV27 to TRBJ1-2; perhaps TRBD1 as D (5 bases). This CDR3 spans 15 amino acids. V gave up 4 bases and J gave up 0 bases, with 12 bases separating them. Germline V gives CDR1 MNHEY, CDR2 SMNVEV (reference sequence). The CDR3 DNA is TGTGCCAGCAGTTCGAACCAGGGCTCTAACTATGGCTACACCTTC. Amino acid sequence: CASSSNQGSNYGYTF.

This clone occurred once. This chain connects TRBV4-1 to TRBJ1-5, with 8 bases aligning to TRBD1. Germline V gene lookup returns CDR1 MGHRA and CDR2 YSYEKL. This CDR3 spans 15 amino acids. V trimming: 1 base; J trimming: 4 bases; junction bases outside the gene matches: 3. As DNA, the CDR3 is TGCGCCAGCAGCCAAGGGGACAGGCGAAATCAGCCCCAGCATTTT. Amino acids: CASSQGDRRNQPQHF.

This sequence joins TRBV2 and TRBJ2-1; D possibly corresponds to TRBD2 (9 bases). The germline V gene has CDR1 SNHLY and CDR2 FYNNEI. V lost 10 bases, J lost 2 bases, and 39 bases lay in between. This CDR3 region has 22 residues. CDR3 protein: CATILIDRGPGAGGPTYNEQFF. DNA of the CDR3: TGTGCCACCATCCTCATAGACAGGGGACCGGGAGCGGGAGGCCCCACCTACAATGAGCAGTTCTTC.

This rearrangement joins TRBV27 to TRBJ2-7, with 11 bases fitting TRBD1. This CDR3 comprises 15 residues. V lost 6 bases and J lost 5; bases outside the gene matches: 9. From germline, CDR1 is MNHEY and CDR2 SMNVEV (reference sequence). The DNA for the CDR3 is TGTGCCAGCAGACTCGGACAGGGGGCACGGGACGAGCAGTACTTC. This translates into CASRLGQGARDEQYF.

CDR3 sequence reads: CASSLLGGQRNTEAFF. CDR3 bases: TGTGCCAGCAGCTTATTGGGTGGACAGAGAAACACTGAAGCTTTCTTT. The J gene is TRBJ1-1, the V gene TRBV7-3; a weak D match, TRBD1 (6 bases). Germline V gene data show CDR1 as SGHTA and CDR2 as FQGTGA. Between the trimmed V and J ends, which lost 2 bases and 2 bases, there was a span of 15 bases. The CDR3 loop spans 16 amino acids.

The rearrangement links TRBV4-3 to TRBJ1-1, with 12 bases that match TRBD1. The CDR3 consists of 16 residues. Germline CDR1 LGHNA, CDR2 YSLEER. With 4 bases clipped from V and 2 bases from J, the junction kept 5 bases outside the gene matches. CDR3 residues: CASSLGTGGLNTEAFF. The CDR3 bases are TGCGCCAGCAGCCTCGGGACAGGGGGCTTAAACACTGAAGCTTTCTTT.

The CDR3 bases are TGTGCCAGCAGTTTGTACAGGGCACCCAACGTCCTGACTTTC. This gives the protein CASSLYRAPNVLTF. The chain couples TRBV27 to TRBJ2-6; weak D call: TRBD1 (6 bases). The CDR3 sequence is 14 residues long. V dropped 3 bases and J dropped 8 bases, with 11 bases sitting between them. Germline CDR1 MNHEY, CDR2 SMNVEV (reference sequence).

This clone was counted once. The rearrangement links TRBV11-2 to TRBJ2-2, with D possibly being TRBD2 (5 bases). The CDR3 consists of 13 residues. V lost 0 bases and J lost 7, with 6 bases in between. From germline, CDR1 is SGHAT and CDR2 FQNNGV. Here the CDR3 DNA reads TGTGCCAGCAGCTTAGATCGGGACGGGGAGCTGTTTTTT. Amino acids: CASSLDRDGELFF. The full variable domain, rest sourced from reference TRBV11-2 and TRBJ2-2, is EAGVAQSPRYKIIEKRQSVAFWCNPISGHATLYWYQQILGQGPKLLIQFQNNGVVDDSQLPKDRFSAERLKGVDSTLKIQPAKLEDSAVYLCASSLDRDGELFFGEGSRLTVL.

CDR3 nucleotide sequence: TGTGCCAGCAGCTTGGGCAGGAAAAACATTCAGTACTTC. Amino acids: CASSLGRKNIQYF. The gene calls are TRBV5-6 and TRBJ2-4; D remains unclear. Germline values: CDR1 SGHDT, CDR2 YYEEEE. Trimming pared 0 bases from V and 4 bases from J, leaving 5 bases between. The CDR3 consists of 13 residues.

The V call is TRBV7-2, the J call TRBJ2-7; D gene ambiguous. The germline V gene has CDR1 SGHTA and CDR2 FQGNSA. Trimming took 3 bases from V and 5 from J, leaving 23 bases between them. This CDR3 has 17 amino acids. The CDR3 nucleotides are TGTGCCAGCAGCTTTCGTTACCGGGTTCCCCTCTCGGACGAGCAGTACTTC. Protein: CASSFRYRVPLSDEQYF. The complete variable domain, with remaining parts taken from reference TRBV7-2 and TRBJ2-7, reads GAGVSQSPSNKVTEKGKDVELRCDPISGHTALYWYRQSLGQGLEFLIYFQGNSAPDKSGLPSDRFSAERTGGSVSTLTIQRTQQEDSAVYLCASSFRYRVPLSDEQYFGPGTRLTVT.

The chain joins TRBV10-3 to TRBJ1-1, with D maybe TRBD1 (5 bases). The ends were cut back, 3 bases at V and 2 bases at J, with 13 bases in the middle. CDR3 length: 15 amino acids. Looked up from germline, CDR1 is ENHRY and CDR2 is SYGVKD. Here the CDR3 reads CAISEGRGANTEAFF. The CDR3 coding sequence is TGTGCCATCAGTGAAGGTAGGGGCGCCAACACTGAAGCTTTCTTT.

This chain connects TRBV20-1 to TRBJ2-5; D uncertain. Germline CDR1 and CDR2: DFQATT and SNEGSKA (reference sequence). The CDR3 length is 11 residues. V lost 6 bases and J lost 6, with 11 bases in between. CDR3 residues: CSAPDSKTQYF. The CDR3 DNA sequence: TGCAGTGCCCCTGACTCAAAGACCCAGTACTTC.

The chain joins TRBV6-6 to TRBJ1-1; D is unclear. This CDR3 is 13 amino acids long. CDR1 MNHNY and CDR2 SVGAGI come from the germline V gene (reference sequence). V lost 2 bases, J lost 7 bases, and 11 bases lay in between. The CDR3 is CASSYGQRNEAFF. DNA for the CDR3: TGTGCCAGCAGTTACGGGCAGCGGAATGAAGCTTTCTTT.

The gene calls are TRBV7-9 and TRBJ2-2, with a tentative D call TRBD1 (8 bases). Germline V lookup: CDR1 SEHNR, CDR2 FQNEAQ (reference sequence). Between the trimmed V and J ends, which lost 2 bases and 4 bases, there was a span of 20 bases. This CDR3 comprises 18 residues. DNA for the CDR3: TGTGCCAGCAGCTTAACTTCGGTACAGGGGGGGATCACCGGGGAGCTGTTTTTT. Translated: CASSLTSVQGGITGELFF.

The CDR3 DNA is TGTGCCAGCAGCGGACAGGGTTTATGGACAGATACGCAGTATTTT. It translates to CASSGQGLWTDTQYF. The genes are TRBV6-1 and TRBJ2-3, with 8 bases fitting TRBD1. Germline CDR1 is MNHNS and CDR2 is SASEGT. Trimming cost V 6 bases and J 3 bases; bases outside gene matches: 8. The length of the CDR3 is 15 residues.

The chain is built from TRBV6-4 and TRBJ2-7, with TRBD1 identical over 7 bases. Germline V lookup: CDR1 MRHNA, CDR2 SNTAGT. The CDR3 is made up of 19 amino acids. The V gene end was trimmed by 4 bases and the J gene end by 0 bases; junction bases not matched to a gene: 18. The CDR3 DNA sequence: TGTGCCAGCAGTGCCGGAAGGGACAGAAGGTACGAGAGCTCCTACGAGCAGTACTTC. Translation gives CASSAGRDRRYESSYEQYF.

V is TRBV19 and J is TRBJ1-1; 10 nucleotides agree with TRBD1. Trimming at V came to 5 bases and at J to 4 bases, leaving 4 bases not matched to a gene. The germline gives CDR1 LNHDA, CDR2 SQIVND (reference sequence). This CDR3 is built from 14 residues. The CDR3 loop is CASSWDRGGTEAFF. DNA of the CDR3: TGTGCCAGTAGTTGGGACAGGGGAGGCACTGAAGCTTTCTTT.

The V gene is TRBV11-3, the J gene TRBJ2-5; weak D call: TRBD1 (6 bases). The germline CDR1 and CDR2 sequences are SGHNT and YENEEA. Trimming stripped 1 base from V and 1 base from J, with 10 bases between. The length of the CDR3 is 15 residues. CDR3 sequence (DNA): TGTGCCAGCAGCTTAGGGGGGCCCGGCCAAGAGACCCAGTACTTC. Translated: CASSLGGPGQETQYF. Filled out from reference TRBV11-3 and TRBJ2-5, the complete variable domain reads EAGVVQSPRYKIIEKKQPVAFWCNPISGHNTLYWYLQNLGQGPELLIRYENEEAVDDSQLPKDRFSAERLKGVDSTLKIQPAELGDSAVYLCASSLGGPGQETQYFGPGTRLLVL.

CDR3 residues: CASRRTGGASDQPQHF. The CDR3 coding sequence is TGTGCCAGCAGGCGGACAGGGGGCGCATCGGATCAGCCCCAGCATTTT. The genes are TRBV6-6 and TRBJ1-5; 11 bases match TRBD1. CDR1 and CDR2 from the germline V gene are MNHNY and SVGAGI (reference sequence). V shed 6 bases and J 5 bases; nucleotides not matched to a gene: 9. The CDR3 contains 16 residues.

This sequence joins TRBV5-1 and TRBJ2-7; 7 positions agree with TRBD2. Germline trimming cut 0 bases from V and 2 bases from J; bases unmatched to any gene: 17. The CDR3 extends over 19 amino acids. In germline, CDR1 is SGHRS, CDR2 YFSETQ. The CDR3 DNA is TGCGCCAGCAGCTTGGCCCCATTACGACTAGCCTCGGGTACCTACGAGCAGTACTTC. Its protein is CASSLAPLRLASGTYEQYF.

The rearrangement links TRBV18 to TRBJ1-1; 8 nucleotides line up with TRBD1. With 3 bases clipped from V and 10 bases from J, the junction kept 4 bases outside the gene matches. Germline V gives CDR1 KGHSH, CDR2 LQKENI. CDR3 length: 12 residues. CDR3 sequence (DNA): TGTGCCAGCTCACCCCAGGGGGCTGGAGCTTTCTTT. Translating gives CASSPQGAGAFF.

The V gene is TRBV30, the J gene TRBJ2-2; D not certain. The CDR3 runs to 13 residues. V gave up 5 bases and J gave up 0 bases, with 7 bases separating them. In germline, CDR1 is GTSNPN, CDR2 SVGIG (reference sequence). Here the CDR3 reads CAWSTANTGELFF. The CDR3, as DNA: TGTGCCTGGTCTACCGCGAACACCGGGGAGCTGTTTTTT.

The chain carries TRBV6-1 and TRBJ1-5; TRBD1 might be the D (6 bases). Germline assignment: CDR1 MNHNS and CDR2 SASEGT. The CDR3 sequence is 15 residues long. Trimming stripped 3 bases from V and 7 bases from J, with 16 bases between. The CDR3 bases are TGTGCCAGCAGTGATCAGGGGCCGTCGGGGCAGCCCCAGCATTTT. Its protein product is CASSDQGPSGQPQHF.

The DNA of the CDR3 is TGTGCCATCAGTGAGTCGACAGGGAACTATGGCTACACCTTC. Translation gives CAISESTGNYGYTF. The V gene is TRBV10-3, the J gene TRBJ1-2; 7 nucleotides line up with TRBD1. Germline values: CDR1 ENHRY, CDR2 SYGVKD. V lost 0 bases, J lost 2 bases, and 0 bases stayed unmatched. The CDR3 consists of 14 residues.

The chain has TRBV5-4 and TRBJ2-7; tentative D call: TRBD2 (5 bases). Looked up from germline, CDR1 is SGHNT and CDR2 is YYREEE (reference sequence). V gave up 1 base and J gave up 2 bases, with 16 bases separating them. The CDR3 is made up of 16 amino acids. CDR3 residues: CASSLSGRADAYEQYF. In nucleotides, the CDR3 is TGTGCCAGCAGCTTGTCAGGCAGAGCGGATGCCTACGAGCAGTACTTC.

The chain links TRBV7-9 to TRBJ1-4; 7 bases map to TRBD1. Trimming removed 0 bases from V and 4 bases from J; junction bases left unmatched: 5. The CDR3 runs to 16 residues. Germline CDR1 SEHNR, CDR2 FQNEAQ (reference sequence). The CDR3 region is CASSLARGGLNEKLFF. The CDR3, as DNA: TGTGCCAGCAGCTTAGCACGAGGGGGCCTTAATGAAAAACTGTTTTTT.